The rows below give T cell receptor beta chains drawn from one sample of a study of cytomegalovirus exposure and HLA in healthy donors. Produced via immunoSEQ multiplex PCR; TCRdb's table is partial and in-frame only. The table includes some 150,000 clones, around 75% detected once. The sequenced sample was PBMCs. Receptor source: a female donor in good health and CMV-seronegative. Both conserved end residues are part of each CDR3. D genes are given only for firm matches. A row's size may be missing; if present it is once, few, many or a size class.

d_call,clone_size,v_call,j_call,cdr3_nt,cdr3_aa
-,-,TRBV4-2,TRBJ2-5,TGTGCCAGCAGCCAAGATCGTGGCTCCGCAGTTCAGACCCAGTACTTC,CASSQDRGSAVQTQYF
-,-,TRBV5-7,TRBJ2-7,TGTGCCAGCAGCCTCGACAGGCCTACCTCCTACGAGCAGTACTTC,CASSLDRPTSYEQYF
-,-,TRBV5-1,TRBJ1-5,TGCGCCAGCAGCCCGGGACTTAGCAATCAGCCCCAGCATTTT,CASSPGLSNQPQHF
-,-,TRBV15,TRBJ1-1,TGTGCCACCAGCACCCCGGCGGGTACTGAAGCTTTCTTT,CATSTPAGTEAFF
-,-,TRBV9,TRBJ1-2,TGTGCCAGCAGCACTAGGGGAGGGGACGTTGGCTACACCTTC,CASSTRGGDVGYTF
-,once,TRBV28,TRBJ1-5,TGTGCCAGCAGTCCCCCCCGTTGGCAGGGCAATAGCAATCAGCCCCAGCATTTT,CASSPPRWQGNSNQPQHF
TRBD1,-,TRBV5-6,TRBJ2-7,TGTGCCAGCAGCTTCGACAGGGGCTACGAGCAGTACTTC,CASSFDRGYEQYF
TRBD1,-,TRBV5-1,TRBJ2-5,TGCGCCAGCAGCTTAGAAGGGGGCGCAGGCCAGGAGACCCAGTACTTC,CASSLEGGAGQETQYF
-,-,TRBV29-1,TRBJ1-2,TGCAGCGTTGACGGCCCTTGGACAGCCTATGGCTACACCTTC,CSVDGPWTAYGYTF
-,few,TRBV6-5,TRBJ2-1,TGTGCCAGCAGCCCTGGACTTTACAATGAGCAGTTCTTC,CASSPGLYNEQFF
TRBD1,-,TRBV29-1,TRBJ1-1,TGCAGCGTTCACCGGGACAGTCTGATGAACACTGAAGCTTTCTTT,CSVHRDSLMNTEAFF
-,-,TRBV29-1,TRBJ2-1,TGCAGCGTTAGCGGGCTTTCCTACAATGAGCAGTTCTTC,CSVSGLSYNEQFF
-,-,TRBV25-1,TRBJ2-7,TGTGCCAGCAGGGGTAGCGGTTCCTACGAGCAGTACTTC,CASRGSGSYEQYF
-,-,TRBV6-5,TRBJ1-2,TGTGCCAGCAGTTACTCGTGGCAGGGTGGTGGCTACACCTTC,CASSYSWQGGGYTF
TRBD1,-,TRBV29-1,TRBJ1-4,TGCAGCGTGACTTTAGGGGACAGGGAAAGGGAAAAACTGTTTTTT,CSVTLGDREREKLFF
-,few,TRBV6-6,TRBJ2-7,TGTGCCAGCAGCAGGGACACCAGCTCCTACGAGCAGTACTTC,CASSRDTSSYEQYF
-,-,TRBV10-3,TRBJ2-3,TGTGCCATCTCTCTCTCTTCCGGGTCGGATACGCAGTATTTT,CAISLSSGSDTQYF
-,-,TRBV19,TRBJ1-1,TGTGCCAGTAGTGCGGGGGGCACTGAAGCTTTCTTT,CASSAGGTEAFF